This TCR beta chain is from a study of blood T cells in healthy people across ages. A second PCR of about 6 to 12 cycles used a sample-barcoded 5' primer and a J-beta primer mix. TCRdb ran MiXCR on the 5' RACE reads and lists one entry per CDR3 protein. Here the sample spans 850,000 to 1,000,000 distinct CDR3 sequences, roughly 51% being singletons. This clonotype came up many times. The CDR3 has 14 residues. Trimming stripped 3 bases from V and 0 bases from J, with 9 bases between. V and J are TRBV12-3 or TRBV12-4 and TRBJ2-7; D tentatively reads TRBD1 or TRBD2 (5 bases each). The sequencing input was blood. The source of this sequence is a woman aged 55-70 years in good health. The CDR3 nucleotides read TGTGCCAGCAGTTTGCAGGGAGTCTCCTACGAGCAGTACTTC. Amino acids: CASSLQGVSYEQYF.